These 24 T cell receptor beta chains originate from one sample sequenced in a study of TIL therapy for anti-PD-1-resistant metastatic lung cancer. The immunoSEQ assay was v3. Produced via immunoSEQ multiplex PCR; TCRdb's table is partial and in-frame only. The table lists 25,000 to 40,000 clones, 70% to 80% of them singletons. Time point given: pre-treatment sample, taken before nivolumab and TIL therapy. Sample: blood, taken at baseline. All receptors come from a woman between 30 and 80 years old with non-small cell lung cancer.

J is TRBJ2-3 and V is TRBV2; 12 bases align to TRBD2. CDR3 size: 16 residues. Germline V gene data show CDR1 as SNHLY and CDR2 as FYNNEI. Trimming removed 5 bases from V and 5 bases from J; junction bases left unmatched: 8. CDR3 sequence: CASSPRLAGAGDTQYF. The CDR3 coding sequence is TGTGCCAGCAGTCCAAGACTAGCGGGAGCGGGAGATACGCAGTATTTT.

This clone was found a few times. The V call is TRBV5-1, the J call TRBJ2-1; 8 bases line up with TRBD2. Germline assignment: CDR1 SGHRS and CDR2 YFSETQ. The ends lost 0 bases at V and 3 bases at J; junction bases unmatched: 5. This CDR3 spans 16 amino acids. The CDR3 spells CASSLVGLGLYNEQFF. Here the CDR3 DNA reads TGCGCCAGCAGCTTGGTGGGACTAGGCCTCTACAATGAGCAGTTCTTC.

CDR3 amino acids: CASSSSLGGETQYF. The DNA of the CDR3 is TGTGCCAGCAGCTCGTCCTTAGGGGGAGAGACCCAGTACTTC. The chain carries TRBV7-8 and TRBJ2-5, with D possibly matching TRBD1 (6 bases). CDR1 SGHVS and CDR2 FQNEAQ come from the germline V gene. The germline V and J ends were trimmed by 4 bases and 4 bases, with 13 bases remaining between them. The CDR3 extends over 14 amino acids.

J is TRBJ1-2 and V is TRBV7-2, with D unresolved. The CDR3 sequence is 15 residues long. CDR1 and CDR2 (germline): SGHTA, FQGNSA. The V and J ends lost 0 bases and 4 bases respectively, with 12 bases between them. This CDR3 reads CASSLAGSSSYGYTF. The CDR3 DNA sequence: TGTGCCAGCAGCTTAGCCGGAAGCTCTAGCTATGGCTACACCTTC.

In its sample, this clone was seen a few times. The rearrangement links TRBV27 to TRBJ2-7; no clear D gene. Trimming removed 6 bases from V and 7 bases from J, with 13 bases in between. The CDR3 runs to 12 residues. CDR1 and CDR2 (germline): MNHEY, SMNVEV (reference sequence). The CDR3 sequence is CASRNLLWEQYF. In DNA, the CDR3 is TGTGCCAGCAGAAACCTACTTTGGGAGCAGTACTTC.

This sequence joins TRBV10-1 and TRBJ2-7; D remains ambiguous. The CDR3 sequence is 13 residues long. The germline CDR1 and CDR2 sequences are WNHNN and SYGVQD (reference sequence). V lost 0 bases and J lost 4, with 7 bases in between. CDR3 amino acids: CASSESSIYEQYF. CDR3 bases: TGCGCCAGCAGTGAGTCTAGCATTTACGAGCAGTACTTC.

This clone was detected only once. The chain employs TRBV6-5 and TRBJ2-3, with D unclear. The CDR3 is 12 residues long. Trimming cost V 4 bases and J 10 bases, with 12 bases left between them. Germline CDR1 is MNHEY and CDR2 is SVGAGI. The CDR3 coding sequence is TGTGCCAGCAGTTCCGGCCCGGGTGCGCAGTATTTT. This translates into CASSSGPGAQYF.

This chain uses TRBV7-9 with TRBJ2-1; D assignment may be TRBD1 or TRBD2 (5 bases each). CDR1 is SEHNR, CDR2 FQNEAQ, per germline (reference sequence). V lost 5 bases to trimming and J lost 7 bases, with 24 bases between them. The CDR3 is 17 residues long. CDR3 bases: TGTGCCAGCAGCACCGAAAGAGGGAGTTCGGACAATAATGAGCAGTTCTTC. Its protein product is CASSTERGSSDNNEQFF. Using reference TRBV7-9 and TRBJ2-1 for the parts outside the CDR3, the full variable domain is DTGVSQNPRHKITKRGQNVTFRCDPISEHNRLYWYRQTLGQGPEFLTYFQNEAQLEKSRLLSDRFSAERPKGSFSTLEIQRTEQGDSAMYLCASSTERGSSDNNEQFFGPGTRLTVL.

A few counts support this clone. The rearrangement uses TRBV4-1 and TRBJ2-1, with D possibly being TRBD2 (5 bases). Germline CDR1 and CDR2: MGHRA and YSYEKL. This CDR3 comprises 16 residues. V shed 5 bases and J shed 0 bases, with 14 bases lying between them. The DNA of the CDR3 is TGCGCCAGCAGCTTTCTTCTTGGGAGCTCCTACAATGAGCAGTTCTTC. Translating gives CASSFLLGSSYNEQFF.

The chain couples TRBV25-1 to TRBJ1-2; D is perhaps TRBD1 (5 bases). Germline V gene sequence: CDR1 MGHDK, CDR2 SYGVNS. The CDR3 covers 12 residues. The germline V and J ends were trimmed by 7 bases and 7 bases, with 13 bases remaining between them. The CDR3 reads CASTDQRGGYTF. CDR3 DNA: TGTGCCAGCACCGACCAAAGGGGTGGCTACACCTTC.

The chain uses TRBV5-1 and TRBJ2-7; D unclear. The ends were cut back, 1 base at V and 3 bases at J, with 8 bases in the middle. The CDR3 extends over 13 amino acids. Per the germline V gene, CDR1 is SGHRS and CDR2 is YFSETQ. This CDR3 is CASSLPESYEQYF. The CDR3 coding sequence is TGCGCCAGCAGCTTGCCAGAGAGCTACGAGCAGTACTTC.

This clone was detected a few times. The chain employs TRBV29-1 and TRBJ1-1; a weak D match, TRBD1 (5 bases). Germline CDR1 and CDR2: SQVTM and ANQGSEA. V dropped 4 bases and J dropped 7 bases, with 13 bases sitting between them. The CDR3 length is 12 residues. The CDR3 loop is CSVVWGVGEAFF. The CDR3 nucleotides are TGCAGCGTTGTGTGGGGCGTGGGTGAAGCTTTCTTT.

This chain uses TRBV19 with TRBJ2-1; 9 nucleotides match TRBD2. V dropped 5 bases and J dropped 9; count of bases not matched to a gene: 8. Germline assignment: CDR1 LNHDA and CDR2 SQIVND (reference sequence). This CDR3 is 14 amino acids long. Here the CDR3 reads CASSWAGGPGEQFF. For the CDR3, the DNA is TGTGCCAGTAGTTGGGCGGGAGGGCCCGGTGAGCAGTTCTTC.

This sequence joins TRBV2 and TRBJ2-3, with TRBD1 as a possible D gene (5 bases). The CDR3 runs to 16 residues. Germline-derived CDR1 and CDR2 are SNHLY and FYNNEI. Trimming pared 6 bases from V and 1 base from J, leaving 17 bases between. The CDR3 DNA is TGTGCCAGCAGAGAGACAGCGTTGGTGCGCACAGATACGCAGTATTTT. It codes for CASRETALVRTDTQYF.

The chain combines TRBV29-1 with TRBJ1-5; TRBD1 is a possible D gene (6 bases). With 1 base removed from V and 4 bases from J, the gap between germline ends came to 11 bases. The germline gives CDR1 SQVTM, CDR2 ANQGSEA. The CDR3 runs to 14 residues. CDR3 in DNA: TGCAGCGTTGAAGTAGGGGGAACAAATCAGCCCCAGCATTTT. It specifies CSVEVGGTNQPQHF.

This clone appeared a few times. This chain connects TRBV28 to TRBJ2-7, with D perhaps matching TRBD1 or TRBD2 (6 bases each). Trimming removed 5 bases at V and 5 bases at J, with 16 bases between. The germline V gene encodes CDR1 MDHEN and CDR2 SYDVKM. This CDR3 region has 14 residues. CDR3 amino acids: CASSRGGLSDEQYF. CDR3 in DNA: TGTGCCAGCAGTCGTGGGGGGCTTTCGGACGAGCAGTACTTC. The whole variable domain, remainder taken from reference TRBV28 and TRBJ2-7, is DVKVTQSSRYLVKRTGEKVFLECVQDMDHENMFWYRQDPGLGLRLIYFSYDVKMKEKGDIPEGYSVSREKKERFSLILESASTNQTSMYLCASSRGGLSDEQYFGPGTRLTVT.

The chain recombines TRBV5-1 with TRBJ1-2; TRBD1 aligns across 8 bases. CDR3 size: 15 residues. Trimming cost V 1 base and J 8 bases; bases outside gene matches: 10. Germline V gene data show CDR1 as SGHRS and CDR2 as YFSETQ. The chain's CDR3 is CASSLSPGQGIGYTF. The CDR3 DNA is TGCGCCAGCAGCTTGAGTCCAGGACAGGGAATAGGCTACACCTTC. Full variable domain (outside the CDR3, taken from reference TRBV5-1 and TRBJ1-2): KAGVTQTPRYLIKTRGQQVTLSCSPISGHRSVSWYQQTPGQGLQFLFEYFSETQRNKGNFPGRFSGRQFSNSRSEMNVSTLELGDSALYLCASSLSPGQGIGYTFGSGTRLTVV.

The chain has TRBV5-1 and TRBJ2-7; D remains unclear. Germline assignment: CDR1 SGHRS and CDR2 YFSETQ. This CDR3 comprises 14 residues. V was shortened by 6 bases and J by 0 bases, with 13 bases between the two germline ends. In DNA, the CDR3 is TGCGCCAGCATGTCTTCATTTAGCTCCTACGAGCAGTACTTC. Its translation is CASMSSFSSYEQYF.

The V call is TRBV25-1, the J call TRBJ1-2; D perhaps matches TRBD1 (6 bases). The V end was cut by 8 bases, the J end by 4 bases, with 17 bases between. Germline loops: CDR1 MGHDK, CDR2 SYGVNS. This CDR3 contains 14 residues. The CDR3 region is CASGGGQSPYGYTF. In DNA form, the CDR3 reads TGTGCCAGCGGCGGAGGACAGAGCCCCTATGGCTACACCTTC.

The chain carries TRBV6-6 and TRBJ2-7; unclear D gene. From germline, CDR1 is MNHNY and CDR2 SVGAGI (reference sequence). Trimming removed 6 bases from V and 4 bases from J, with 7 bases in between. The CDR3 covers 11 residues. This CDR3 is CASRYGYEQYF. CDR3 coding DNA: TGTGCCAGCAGATACGGGTACGAGCAGTACTTC.

The rearrangement links TRBV5-1 to TRBJ1-2, with 11 bases lining up with TRBD1. V was clipped by 4 bases and J by 8 bases; unmatched bases: 4. Germline V CDR1 and CDR2: SGHRS, YFSETQ. The CDR3 length is 13 residues. The DNA of the CDR3 is TGCGCCAGCAGCGCGGGACAGGGGGACGGCTACACCTTC. It encodes CASSAGQGDGYTF.

The chain employs TRBV14 and TRBJ1-1; D is unresolved. This CDR3 comprises 11 residues. V lost 2 bases and J lost 4, with 2 bases in between. Germline loops: CDR1 SGHDN, CDR2 FVKESK. CDR3 residues: CASSQITEAFF. CDR3 nucleotide sequence: TGTGCCAGCAGCCAAATCACTGAAGCTTTCTTT.

The CDR3 DNA follows: TGTGCCAGCAGCCTCCAGGGGGCAAGAGGGAATCAGCCCCAGCATTTT. Translating gives CASSLQGARGNQPQHF. V and J are TRBV7-8 and TRBJ1-5, with TRBD1 matching over 8 bases. V lost 5 bases to trimming and J lost 4 bases; unmatched junction nucleotides: 10. This CDR3 has 16 residues. Germline V CDR1 and CDR2: SGHVS, FQNEAQ.

This clone showed up just a few times. The chain couples TRBV5-6 to TRBJ2-3; D might be TRBD1 or TRBD2, each matching 5 bases. Germline loops: CDR1 SGHDT, CDR2 YYEEEE. The CDR3 sequence is 12 residues long. V lost 4 bases, J lost 6 bases, and 9 bases lay in between. The CDR3 sequence: CASSVGADTQYF. The CDR3 nucleotides are TGTGCCAGCAGCGTCGGGGCCGATACGCAGTATTTT.